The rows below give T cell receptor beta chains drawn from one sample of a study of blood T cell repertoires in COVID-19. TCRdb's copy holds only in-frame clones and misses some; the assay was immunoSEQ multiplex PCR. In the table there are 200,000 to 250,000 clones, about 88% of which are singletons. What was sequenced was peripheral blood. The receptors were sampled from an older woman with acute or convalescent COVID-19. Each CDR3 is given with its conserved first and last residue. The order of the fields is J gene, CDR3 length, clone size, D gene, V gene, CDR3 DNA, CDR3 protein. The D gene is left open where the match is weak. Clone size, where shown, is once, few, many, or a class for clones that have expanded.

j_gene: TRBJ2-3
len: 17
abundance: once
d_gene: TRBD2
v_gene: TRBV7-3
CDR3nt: TGTGCCAGCAGCCCGGGACTAGCGGGGGGCTACACAGATACGCAGTATTTT
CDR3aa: CASSPGLAGGYTDTQYF

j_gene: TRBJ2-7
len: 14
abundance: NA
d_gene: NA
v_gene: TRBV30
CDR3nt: TGTGCCTGGAGCCGGGGTCGGGGCTCCTACGAGCAGTACTTC
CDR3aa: CAWSRGRGSYEQYF

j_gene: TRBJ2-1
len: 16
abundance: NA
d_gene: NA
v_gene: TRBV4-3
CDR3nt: TGCGCCAGCAGCCAAGAAGGAGGGACGGATTACAATGAGCAGTTCTTC
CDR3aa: CASSQEGGTDYNEQFF

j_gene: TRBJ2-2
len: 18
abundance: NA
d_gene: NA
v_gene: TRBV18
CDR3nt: TGTGCCAGCTCACCACCGGAAGGTGCAGGGAGGTGGACCGGGGAGCTGTTTTTT
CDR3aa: CASSPPEGAGRWTGELFF

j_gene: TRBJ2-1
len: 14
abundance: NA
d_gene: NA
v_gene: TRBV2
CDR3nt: TGTGCCAGCAGTGACAGGGCCAATCACAATGAGCAGTTCTTC
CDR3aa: CASSDRANHNEQFF

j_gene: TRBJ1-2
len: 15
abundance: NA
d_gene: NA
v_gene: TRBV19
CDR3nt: TGTGCCAGTAGTACACTTCAGACAGATTTCTATGGCTACACCTTC
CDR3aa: CASSTLQTDFYGYTF

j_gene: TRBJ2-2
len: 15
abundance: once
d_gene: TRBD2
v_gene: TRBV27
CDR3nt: TGTGCCAGCAGGCTAGAGCGGGGTGGCACCGGGGAGCTGTTTTTT
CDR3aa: CASRLERGGTGELFF

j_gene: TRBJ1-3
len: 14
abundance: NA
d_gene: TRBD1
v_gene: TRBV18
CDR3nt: TGTGCCAGCTCACCACTGGACAGGGGAAACACCATATATTTT
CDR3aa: CASSPLDRGNTIYF

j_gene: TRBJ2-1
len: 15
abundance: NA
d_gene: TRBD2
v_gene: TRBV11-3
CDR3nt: TGTGCCAGCAGCTTAGATTCGGCTAGCGGTAGGGAACAGTTCTTC
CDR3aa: CASSLDSASGREQFF

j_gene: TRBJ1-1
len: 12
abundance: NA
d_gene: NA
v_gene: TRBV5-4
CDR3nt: TGTGCCAGCAGCTCCCCGCGGACTGAAGCTTTCTTT
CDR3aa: CASSSPRTEAFF

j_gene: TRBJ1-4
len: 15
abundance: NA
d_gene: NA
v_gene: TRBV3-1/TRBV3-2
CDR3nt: TGTGCCAGCAGCAACGGACAGCTACTCAATGAAAAACTGTTTTTT
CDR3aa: CASSNGQLLNEKLFF

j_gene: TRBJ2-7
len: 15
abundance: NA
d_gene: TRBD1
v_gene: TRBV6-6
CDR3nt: TGTGCCAGCAGTTACTCAGGCCAGGGGGCGCGTAAGCAGTACTTC
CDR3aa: CASSYSGQGARKQYF

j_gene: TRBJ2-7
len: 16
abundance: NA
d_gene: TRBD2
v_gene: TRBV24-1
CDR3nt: TGTGCCACCAGTGATTCGATTAGCGGGAGCGGGTACGAGCAGTACTTC
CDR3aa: CATSDSISGSGYEQYF

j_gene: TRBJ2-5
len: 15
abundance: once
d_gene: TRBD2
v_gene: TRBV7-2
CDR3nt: TGTGCCAGCAGCTTAGGTACAGCGGGAGGGGAGACCCAGTACTTC
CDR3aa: CASSLGTAGGETQYF

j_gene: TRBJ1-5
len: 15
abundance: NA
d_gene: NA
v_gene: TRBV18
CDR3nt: TGTGCCAGCTCACCACCGGCAGGGATCAATCAGCCCCAGCATTTT
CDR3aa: CASSPPAGINQPQHF

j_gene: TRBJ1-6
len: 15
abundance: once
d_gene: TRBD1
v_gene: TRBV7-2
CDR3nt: TGTGCCAGCAGCTTACGGGACAGCCTCGGATCACCCCTCCACTTT
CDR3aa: CASSLRDSLGSPLHF

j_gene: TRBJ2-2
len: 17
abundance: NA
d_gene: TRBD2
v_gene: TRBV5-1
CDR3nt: TGCGCCAGCAGCTTCCAAATAAAGAGCGGGAGGACCGGGGAGCTGTTTTTT
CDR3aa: CASSFQIKSGRTGELFF

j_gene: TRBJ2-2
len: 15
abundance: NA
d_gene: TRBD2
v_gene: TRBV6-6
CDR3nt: TGTGCCAGCAGTGCGGGGGGGCCTGACACCGGGGAGCTGTTTTTT
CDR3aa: CASSAGGPDTGELFF

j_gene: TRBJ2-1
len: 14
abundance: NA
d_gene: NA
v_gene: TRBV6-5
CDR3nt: TGTGCCAGCAGTTACACAGGGAGTCGCAATGAGCAGTTCTTC
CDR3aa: CASSYTGSRNEQFF

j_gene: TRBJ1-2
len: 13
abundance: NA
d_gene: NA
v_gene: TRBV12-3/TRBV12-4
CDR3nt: TGTGCCAGCAGTTTAACAGAGTTCTATGGCTACACCTTC
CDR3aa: CASSLTEFYGYTF

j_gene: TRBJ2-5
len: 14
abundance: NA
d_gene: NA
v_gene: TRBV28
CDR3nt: TGTGCCAGCACCCCCCGGGACACAAGCGAGACCCAGTACTTC
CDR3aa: CASTPRDTSETQYF

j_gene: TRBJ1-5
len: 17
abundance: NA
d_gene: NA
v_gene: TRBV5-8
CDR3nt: TGTGCCAGCAGTCCCCTGGAGGGTCAGTACAGTAATCAGCCCCAGCATTTT
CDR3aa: CASSPLEGQYSNQPQHF

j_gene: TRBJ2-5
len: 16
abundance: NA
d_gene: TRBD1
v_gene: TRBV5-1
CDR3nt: TGCGCCAGCAGCATCCGGGACAGGGGGCCGGGAGAGACCCAGTACTTC
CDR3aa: CASSIRDRGPGETQYF

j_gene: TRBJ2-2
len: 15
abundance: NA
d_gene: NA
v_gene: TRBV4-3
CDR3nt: TGCGCCAGCAGCCAAGATCTCATGGCGGCCGGGGAGCTGTTTTTT
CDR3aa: CASSQDLMAAGELFF

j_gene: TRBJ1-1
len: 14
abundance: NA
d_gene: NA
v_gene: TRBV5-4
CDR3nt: TGTGCCAGCGGCAGGGTGGGGGCGAACACTGAAGCTTTCTTT
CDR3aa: CASGRVGANTEAFF

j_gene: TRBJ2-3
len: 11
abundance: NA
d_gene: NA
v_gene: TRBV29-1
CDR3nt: TGCAGCGTTGAAGTTCCAGAAACGCAGTATTTT
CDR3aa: CSVEVPETQYF

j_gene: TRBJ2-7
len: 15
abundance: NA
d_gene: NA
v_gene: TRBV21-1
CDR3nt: TGTGCCAGCAGCCAAAGCGGGAGGGGAGCCTACGAGCAGTACTTC
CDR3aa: CASSQSGRGAYEQYF

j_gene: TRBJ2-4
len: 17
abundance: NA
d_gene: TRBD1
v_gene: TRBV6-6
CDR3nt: TGTGCCAGCAGTCCCCGCGTCGGACAGGGGGGCAAAAACATTCAGTACTTC
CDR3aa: CASSPRVGQGGKNIQYF

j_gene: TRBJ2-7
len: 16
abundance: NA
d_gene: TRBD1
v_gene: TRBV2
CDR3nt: TGTGCCAGCAGTGTCCGCAGACAGGGGGTAACCTACGAGCAGTACTTC
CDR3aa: CASSVRRQGVTYEQYF

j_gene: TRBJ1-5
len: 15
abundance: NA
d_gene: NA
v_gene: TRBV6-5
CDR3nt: TGTGCCAGCAGTTACGGACAGTTTAGCAATCAGCCCCAGCATTTT
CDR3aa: CASSYGQFSNQPQHF

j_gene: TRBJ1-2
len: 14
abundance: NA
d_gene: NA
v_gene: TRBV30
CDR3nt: TGTGCCTGGAGTGCCCCAGGGATCCCTTATGGCTACACCTTC
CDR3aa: CAWSAPGIPYGYTF

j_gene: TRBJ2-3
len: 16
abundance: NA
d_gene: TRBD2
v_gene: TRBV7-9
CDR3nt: TGTGCCAGCAGGCGACTAGCGGGAGAAGGAACAGATACGCAGTATTTT
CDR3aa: CASRRLAGEGTDTQYF

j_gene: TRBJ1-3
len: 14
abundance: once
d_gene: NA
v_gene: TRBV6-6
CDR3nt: TGTGCCAGCAGTTACGCGGGCTCTGGAAACACCATATATTTT
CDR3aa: CASSYAGSGNTIYF

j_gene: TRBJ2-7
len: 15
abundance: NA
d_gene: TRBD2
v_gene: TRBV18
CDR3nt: TGTGCCAGCTCACCACCGGGACTAGCGGGCTACGAGCAGTACTTC
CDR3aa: CASSPPGLAGYEQYF

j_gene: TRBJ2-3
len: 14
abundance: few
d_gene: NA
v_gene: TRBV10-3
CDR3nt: TGTGCCATCAGTGAGGGGGCCGTCCCAGATACGCAGTATTTT
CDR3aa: CAISEGAVPDTQYF

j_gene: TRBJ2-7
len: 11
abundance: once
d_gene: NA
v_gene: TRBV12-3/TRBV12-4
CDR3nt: TGTGCCAGTGGCATTGCCTACGAGCAGTACTTC
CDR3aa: CASGIAYEQYF

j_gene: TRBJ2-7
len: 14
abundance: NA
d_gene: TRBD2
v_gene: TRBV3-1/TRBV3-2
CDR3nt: TGTGCCAGCAACCCTAGCGGGAGATCGTACGAGCAGTACTTC
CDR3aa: CASNPSGRSYEQYF

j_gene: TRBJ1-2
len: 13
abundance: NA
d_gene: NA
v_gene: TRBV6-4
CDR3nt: TGTGCCAGCAGTGACAGGGGCAGCTATGGCTACACCTTC
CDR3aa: CASSDRGSYGYTF

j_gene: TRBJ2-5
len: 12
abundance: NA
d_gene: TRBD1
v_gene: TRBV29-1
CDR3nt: TGCAGCGTTCGACAGGGACCAGTGACCCAGTACTTC
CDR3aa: CSVRQGPVTQYF

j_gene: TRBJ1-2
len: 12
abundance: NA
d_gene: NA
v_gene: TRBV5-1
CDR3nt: TGCGCCAGCAGCCTGTCTAACTATGGCTACACCTTC
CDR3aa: CASSLSNYGYTF

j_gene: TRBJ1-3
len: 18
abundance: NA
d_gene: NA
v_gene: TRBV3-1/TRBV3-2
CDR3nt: TGTGCCAGCAGCCGGCACTCCGGGGGAGGACACTCTGGAAACACCATATATTTT
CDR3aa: CASSRHSGGGHSGNTIYF

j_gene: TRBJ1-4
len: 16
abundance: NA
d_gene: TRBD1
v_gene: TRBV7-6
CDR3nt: TGTGCCAGCAGCCTACTACAGGGACAGGTTAATGAAAAACTGTTTTTT
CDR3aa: CASSLLQGQVNEKLFF

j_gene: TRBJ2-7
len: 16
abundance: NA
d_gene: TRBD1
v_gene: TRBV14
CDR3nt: TGTGCCAGCAGCCAAGACCTGGGACAGGGACCTCGCGAGCAGTACTTC
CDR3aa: CASSQDLGQGPREQYF

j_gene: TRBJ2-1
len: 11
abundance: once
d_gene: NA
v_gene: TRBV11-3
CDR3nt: TGTGCCAGCAGCTTTAGCAATGAGCAGTTCTTC
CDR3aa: CASSFSNEQFF

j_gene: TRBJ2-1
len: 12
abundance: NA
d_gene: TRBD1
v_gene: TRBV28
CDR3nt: TGTGCCAGCAGTTCGGACAGGGTAAAGCAGTTCTTC
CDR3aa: CASSSDRVKQFF

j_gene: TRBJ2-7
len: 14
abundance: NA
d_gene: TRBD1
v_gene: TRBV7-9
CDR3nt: TGTGCCAGCAGCGGGACCGGGACAGCCTACGAGCAGTACTTC
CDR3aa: CASSGTGTAYEQYF

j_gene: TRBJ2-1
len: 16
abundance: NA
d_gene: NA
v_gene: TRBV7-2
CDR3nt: TGTGCCAGCAGCTTAGTAGAACCCTTAACTTACAATGAGCAGTTCTTC
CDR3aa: CASSLVEPLTYNEQFF

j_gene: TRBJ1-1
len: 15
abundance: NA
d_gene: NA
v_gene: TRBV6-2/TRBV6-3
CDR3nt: TGTGCCAGCAGTTACAGGACACAGGGCGGCACTGAAGCTTTCTTT
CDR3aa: CASSYRTQGGTEAFF

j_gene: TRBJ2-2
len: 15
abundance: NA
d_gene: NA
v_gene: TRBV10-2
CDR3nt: TGCGCCAGCAGTGACAGGGGACCCCCCACCGGGGAGCTGTTTTTT
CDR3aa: CASSDRGPPTGELFF

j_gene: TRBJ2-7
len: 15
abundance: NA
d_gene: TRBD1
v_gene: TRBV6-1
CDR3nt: TGTGCCAGCAGTACGACAGGGGGCGCCTCCTACGAGCAGTACTTC
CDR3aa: CASSTTGGASYEQYF

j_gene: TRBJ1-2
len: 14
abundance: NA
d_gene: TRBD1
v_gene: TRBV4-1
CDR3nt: TGCGCCAGCAGCCAGACAGGGGCCGGCTATGGCTACACCTTC
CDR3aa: CASSQTGAGYGYTF

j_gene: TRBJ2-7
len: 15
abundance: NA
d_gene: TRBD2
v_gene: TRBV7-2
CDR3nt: TGTGCCAGCAGCCCGAGACTAGCGGGGGTCTACGAGCAGTACTTC
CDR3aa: CASSPRLAGVYEQYF

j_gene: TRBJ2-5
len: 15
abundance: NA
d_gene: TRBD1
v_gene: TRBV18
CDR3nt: TGTGCCAGCTCGTCCGGGACAGGGTGGGGAGAGACCCAGTACTTC
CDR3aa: CASSSGTGWGETQYF

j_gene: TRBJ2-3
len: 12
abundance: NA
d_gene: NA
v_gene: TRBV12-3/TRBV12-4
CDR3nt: TGTGCCAGCCGCCGGGCGGGCGATACGCAGTATTTT
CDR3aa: CASRRAGDTQYF

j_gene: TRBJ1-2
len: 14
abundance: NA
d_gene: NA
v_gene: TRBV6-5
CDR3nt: TGTGCCAGCAGTTACTTAGGACAAGCCTATGGCTACACCTTC
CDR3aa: CASSYLGQAYGYTF

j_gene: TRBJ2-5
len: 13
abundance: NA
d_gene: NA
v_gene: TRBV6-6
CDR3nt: TGTGCCAGCAGCACACAGAATCAAGAGACCCAGTACTTC
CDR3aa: CASSTQNQETQYF